A selection of T cell receptor beta chains follows, all from one sample in a study of blood T cell repertoires in COVID-19. Sequenced by immunoSEQ multiplex PCR; TCRdb stores in-frame clones only, minus some. The repertoire holds 120,000 or so clones, with 85% as singletons. Sample: peripheral blood. All receptors derive from a woman aged 80 or older with acute or convalescent COVID-19. Both conserved end residues are part of each CDR3. Fields, in order: D gene, clone size, J gene, V gene, CDR3 protein, CDR3 DNA. D genes are given only for firm matches. Expanded clones get a size class; other rows say once, few or many, or leave the size out.

>TRBD1|-|TRBJ1-5|TRBV2
CASSYRGSQPQHF
TGTGCCAGCAGTTACAGGGGTAGTCAGCCCCAGCATTTT
>-|-|TRBJ2-3|TRBV4-1
CASSQAGYSTDTQYF
TGCGCCAGCAGCCAAGCAGGCTATAGCACAGATACGCAGTATTTT
>-|-|TRBJ2-5|TRBV5-1
CASSLARYQETQYF
TGCGCCAGCAGCTTGGCGCGGTATCAAGAGACCCAGTACTTC
>TRBD2|once|TRBJ2-1|TRBV9
CASSVEGATSGFNEQFF
TGTGCCAGCAGCGTAGAGGGGGCGACTAGCGGTTTCAATGAGCAGTTCTTC
>-|-|TRBJ2-3|TRBV3-1/TRBV3-2
CASSQYMAGRGGPLTLTDTQYF
TGTGCCAGCAGCCAATATATGGCTGGGCGGGGTGGACCCTTGACGCTCACAGATACGCAGTATTTT
>TRBD1|-|TRBJ2-5|TRBV5-6
CASTRSGTGIQETQYF
TGTGCCAGCACCCGGAGTGGGACAGGGATCCAAGAGACCCAGTACTTC
>-|-|TRBJ1-3|TRBV11-2
CASSAQVLGNTIYF
TGTGCCAGCAGCGCGCAGGTTTTAGGAAACACCATATATTTT
>TRBD2|-|TRBJ2-1|TRBV27
CASRTSGGRAQFF
TGTGCCAGCAGGACTAGCGGGGGACGGGCGCAGTTCTTC
>TRBD1|-|TRBJ2-3|TRBV18
CASSPGTVRFSTDTQYF
TGTGCCAGCTCACCGGGGACAGTCAGGTTTAGCACAGATACGCAGTATTTT
>-|-|TRBJ1-5|TRBV19
CASRDRGPQHF
TGTGCCAGTAGAGATCGCGGGCCCCAGCATTTT
>-|-|TRBJ2-4|TRBV3-1/TRBV3-2
CASSLLPRGRAPNIQYF
TGTGCCAGCAGCCTCTTACCTAGGGGAAGGGCACCAAACATTCAGTACTTC
>-|-|TRBJ2-3|TRBV5-6
CASSLEFRSTDTQYF
TGTGCCAGCAGCTTGGAATTCAGGAGCACAGATACGCAGTATTTT
>TRBD1|-|TRBJ1-1|TRBV19
CASSIDGQGNTEAFF
TGTGCCAGTAGTATAGACGGACAGGGTAACACTGAAGCTTTCTTT
>-|-|TRBJ2-3|TRBV6-6
CASSYGGAGTDTQYF
TGTGCCAGCAGTTACGGCGGGGCTGGCACAGATACGCAGTATTTT
>TRBD1|-|TRBJ1-1|TRBV7-2
CASSLRAGTANTEAFF
TGTGCCAGCAGCTTACGGGCAGGGACAGCTAACACTGAAGCTTTCTTT
>-|-|TRBJ2-3|TRBV9
CASSLLGGGHTDTQYF
TGTGCCAGCAGCCTGCTGGGCGGGGGCCACACAGATACGCAGTATTTT
>-|-|TRBJ2-7|TRBV5-5
CASSLEVRQGGSEQYF
TGTGCCAGCAGCTTGGAGGTTCGGCAGGGGGGCTCCGAGCAGTACTTC
>TRBD1|-|TRBJ2-7|TRBV5-6
CASRFRGLREQYF
TGTGCCAGCAGGTTCAGGGGGCTACGGGAGCAGTACTTC
>TRBD1|-|TRBJ1-1|TRBV29-1
CSGVQGRNTEAFF
TGCAGCGGGGTACAGGGGCGGAACACTGAAGCTTTCTTT
>-|-|TRBJ1-2|TRBV5-6
CASSLRGYYGYTF
TGTGCCAGCAGCTTGAGGGGTTACTATGGCTACACCTTC
>-|few|TRBJ1-5|TRBV19
CASQPFGGGRLPLRNQPQHF
TGTGCCAGTCAACCATTTGGCGGGGGGCGACTTCCCCTCCGCAATCAGCCCCAGCATTTT
>TRBD2|-|TRBJ2-1|TRBV19
CASKVSGGGEQFF
TGTGCCAGTAAAGTTAGCGGGGGAGGTGAGCAGTTCTTC
>-|-|TRBJ1-1|TRBV28
CASSSITDRPTEAFF
TGTGCCAGCAGTTCGATAACTGACAGGCCCACTGAAGCTTTCTTT
>TRBD1|-|TRBJ2-2|TRBV5-1
CASSPTGGNTGELFF
TGCGCCAGCAGCCCGACAGGGGGGAACACCGGGGAGCTGTTTTTT